The entry that follows covers one T cell receptor (beta chain) sequence. The target antigen is unknown. Here immunoSEQ multiplex PCR was the method, and the copy in TCRdb shows in-frame clones only, minus some. The sample yields some 78,000 clones, about 90% seen once. This entry is derived from a study of radiotherapy plus CTLA-4 blockade in lung cancer. Overall study: There were objective responses in around 18% of patients, and around 30% had disease control. Findings of the study overall: Radiotherapy with ipilimumab was followed by blood expansion of tumor-derived clones. Early clone dynamics of blood T cells, plus interferon-beta, reportedly predicted response best.

The sequencing here drew on peripheral blood, taken from a patient treated with radiotherapy plus ipilimumab. This TCR came from a human donor with non-small cell lung cancer who had a partial response to radiotherapy plus ipilimumab.

The CDR3 protein is CASSTGPYEQYF. CDR3 in DNA: TGTGCCAGCAGTACGGGTCCCTACGAGCAGTACTTC. The chain carries TRBV6-6 and TRBJ2-7; D is unresolved. CDR1 and CDR2 (germline): MNHNY, SVGAGI (reference sequence). The CDR3 has 12 amino acids. The V gene lost 5 bases and the J gene lost 2 bases, with 7 bases spanning the gap.